One and the same sample provided the 8 T cell receptor beta chains below, sequenced in a study of OX40 agonist ivuxolimab in advanced cancers. Libraries were prepared by immunoSEQ multiplex PCR; TCRdb keeps only in-frame clonotypes and omits some of them. Seen here are 60,000 to 75,000 clones, roughly 86% observed once, and the top ten hold 3.5% to 5%. Sequenced here: CD4+ or CD8+ T cells sorted from blood, sampled in a trial of the OX40 agonist ivuxolimab. Receptors originate from an adult with an advanced solid tumor such as melanoma, head and neck, liver or kidney cancer.

The CDR3 DNA is TGTGCCAGCTCACCAAAGAGCGGGGGGCTCGCGAACACCGGGGAGCTGTTTTTT. Translation gives CASSPKSGGLANTGELFF. V usage is TRBV18 and J usage is TRBJ2-2; 9 bases map to TRBD2. Germline V gene data show CDR1 as KGHSH and CDR2 as LQKENI. V lost 2 bases, J lost 0 bases, and 7 bases stayed unmatched. The CDR3 loop spans 18 amino acids.

The chain carries TRBV9 and TRBJ1-3; no clear D gene. The germline V and J ends were trimmed by 4 bases and 0 bases, with 11 bases remaining between them. Germline V gene lookup returns CDR1 SGDLS and CDR2 YYNGEE. The CDR3 is 15 amino acids. The CDR3: CASSSQPSSGNTIYF. CDR3 coding DNA: TGTGCCAGCAGCAGCCAGCCGAGCTCTGGAAACACCATATATTTT. The complete variable domain, with remaining parts taken from reference TRBV9 and TRBJ1-3, reads DSGVTQTPKHLITATGQRVTLRCSPRSGDLSVYWYQQSLDQGLQFLIQYYNGEERAKGNILERFSAQQFPDLHSELNLSSLELGDSALYFCASSSQPSSGNTIYFGEGSWLTVV.

This chain connects TRBV11-3 to TRBJ1-1; D ambiguous. CDR1 is SGHNT, CDR2 YENEEA, per germline. This CDR3 has 13 residues. V lost 2 bases to trimming and J lost 3 bases, with 7 bases between them. CDR3 sequence: CASSLRRDTEAFF. The DNA of the CDR3 is TGTGCCAGCAGCTTAAGACGGGACACTGAAGCTTTCTTT.

The rearrangement links TRBV12-5 to TRBJ1-4; D remains unclear. The CDR3 covers 14 residues. The V and J ends lost 2 bases and 2 bases respectively, with 6 bases between them. Germline V CDR1 and CDR2: LGHNT, FRNRAP. This chain's CDR3 is CASGLIGTNEKLFF. The CDR3 DNA follows: TGTGCTAGTGGTTTGATAGGGACTAATGAAAAACTGTTTTTT.

The V and J genes are TRBV6-1 and TRBJ2-6, with D hard to call. Trimming cost V 8 bases and J 0 bases, with 11 bases left between them. This CDR3 has 15 amino acids. CDR1 is MNHNS, CDR2 SASEGT, per germline. Here the CDR3 reads CASAIESSGANVLTF. In DNA form, the CDR3 reads TGTGCCAGCGCCATCGAGAGCTCTGGGGCCAACGTCCTGACTTTC.

In nucleotides, the CDR3 is TGCGCCAGCAGCCAAGGGAGACAGGGAACCGGGGAGCTGTTTTTT. Its translation is CASSQGRQGTGELFF. The chain is built from TRBV4-3 and TRBJ2-2; 7 bases map to TRBD1. CDR1 is LGHNA and CDR2 is YSLEER in the germline V gene. This CDR3 has 15 amino acids. Losses at the gene ends were 1 base for V and 5 bases for J; bases not matched to a gene: 4.

This chain links TRBV5-1 with TRBJ2-7; the D is unclear. CDR1 and CDR2 (germline): SGHRS, YFSETQ. This CDR3 spans 13 amino acids. The V end lost 0 bases, the J end lost 12 bases, and 16 bases lay between the germline ends. The CDR3 reads CASSLADRRDPYF. In DNA form, the CDR3 reads TGCGCCAGCAGCTTGGCCGATAGGAGAGATCCGTACTTC.

This sequence joins TRBV19 and TRBJ1-1; TRBD1 matches at 9 bases. The trim removed 8 bases at V and 7 bases at J, leaving 8 bases unmatched. This CDR3 region has 13 residues. Per the germline V gene, CDR1 is LNHDA and CDR2 is SQIVND (reference sequence). This chain's CDR3 is CASLDRGIFEAFF. The DNA of the CDR3 is TGTGCCAGTTTGGACAGGGGTATTTTTGAAGCTTTCTTT. The full variable domain, with the rest looked up from reference TRBV19 and TRBJ1-1, is DGGITQSPKYLFRKEGQNVTLSCEQNLNHDAMYWYRQDPGQGLRLIYYSQIVNDFQKGDIAEGYSVSREKKESFPLTVTSAQKNPTAFYLCASLDRGIFEAFFGQGTRLTVV.